Reported below is one T cell receptor (beta chain). Its antigen remains unidentified. This sample was included in a study of CD8 T cell repertoires and HIV-1 epitope variants. Assay used: immunoSEQ multiplex PCR; TCRdb lists only in-frame clones, some missing. This table has some 4,000 clones, 62% appearing once. V lost 1 base, J lost 1 base, and 4 bases stayed unmatched. Looked up from germline, CDR1 is GTSNPN and CDR2 is SVGIG (reference sequence). CDR3 length: 15 amino acids. The source is a male donor with HIV. V and J are TRBV30 and TRBJ1-1; 9 bases fit TRBD1. The sequenced sample consisted of cultured CD8+ T cells derived from PBMCs. For the CDR3, the DNA is TGTGCCTGGAGTGAGTGGGGACAGGGGAACACTGAAGCTTTCTTT. It translates to CAWSEWGQGNTEAFF.